Included here is one T cell receptor beta chain sequence, with context. The record originates from a study of blood T cell repertoires in COVID-19. Study at large: From T cells, B-cell-depleted T cells, or PBMCs came the material, which was cDNA or gDNA.

Seattle's cohort entered during active infection and was followed longitudinally. Original methodology: Amplification of reference gene primers was used by the study to estimate nucleated cell counts. This table comes from immunoSEQ multiplex PCR, and its TCRdb copy is limited to in-frame clones, with some not included. For V, J and clone size, that table is used; D and trimming come from the DNA. This sample has about 210,000 clones, with almost 85% found just once. The V gene's germline CDR1 is SGDLS and CDR2 YYNGEE. This CDR3 has 15 residues. The junction had 14 bases not matched to a gene; V was cut back by 4 bases and J by 8 bases.

The sequencing input was peripheral blood. This receptor was obtained from a woman aged 70-85 years with COVID-19, enrolled during active disease. The chain carries TRBV9 and TRBJ2-7; 8 positions match TRBD1. The CDR3 protein is CASSPSGTGPLKQYF. The CDR3 nucleotides read TGTGCCAGCAGCCCTAGTGGGACAGGCCCCCTAAAGCAGTACTTC.